A selection of T cell receptor beta chains follows, all from one sample in a study of blood T cell repertoires in COVID-19. Data came from immunoSEQ multiplex PCR; TCRdb stores just in-frame clones and leaves some out. This repertoire shows around 390,000 clones, 80% to 90% found once; its top ten account for about 9.4%. Input material: PBMCs or T cells enriched from blood (not recorded which). The receptors originated from a woman aged 45-60 years who had recovered from COVID-19. Both conserved end residues are part of each CDR3. A D gene is named only where the DNA matches it firmly. Size is stated for part of the rows, as once, few or many counts, or as a class when the clone is expanded.

v_call: TRBV2
d_call: TRBD2
j_call: TRBJ2-1
clone_size: .
cdr3_nt: TGTGCCAGCAGTGACCACCCCGGGAGGGGTTACAATGAGCAGTTCTTC
cdr3_aa: CASSDHPGRGYNEQFF

v_call: TRBV3-1/TRBV3-2
d_call: TRBD2
j_call: TRBJ2-1
clone_size: .
cdr3_nt: TGTGCCAGCAGCCCGTCTAGCGGGGGGACTGAGCAGTTCTTC
cdr3_aa: CASSPSSGGTEQFF

v_call: TRBV5-1
d_call: .
j_call: TRBJ1-1
clone_size: once
cdr3_nt: TGCGCCAGCAGCCTGCGGATTGGGGGGGACACTGAAGCTTTCTTT
cdr3_aa: CASSLRIGGDTEAFF

v_call: TRBV7-9
d_call: .
j_call: TRBJ2-7
clone_size: .
cdr3_nt: TGTGCCAGCAGCTTAATCCAACAGGCCAGCACCTACGAGCAGTACTTC
cdr3_aa: CASSLIQQASTYEQYF

v_call: TRBV5-1
d_call: .
j_call: TRBJ2-1
clone_size: .
cdr3_nt: TGCGCCAGCAGCTGGCTCAACTCCTACAATGAGCAGTTCTTC
cdr3_aa: CASSWLNSYNEQFF

v_call: TRBV7-2
d_call: TRBD2
j_call: TRBJ2-1
clone_size: .
cdr3_nt: TGTGCCGTTGATGGACTAGCGGGGAATGAGCAGTTCTTC
cdr3_aa: CAVDGLAGNEQFF

v_call: TRBV13
d_call: .
j_call: TRBJ1-1
clone_size: once
cdr3_nt: TGTGCCAGCAGCTTAGCCGGGGGGCAAGCTTTCTTT
cdr3_aa: CASSLAGGQAFF

v_call: TRBV30
d_call: TRBD1
j_call: TRBJ2-7
clone_size: .
cdr3_nt: TGTGCCTGGAGTGCGGTAGGACACAGGGGGCACGAGCAGTACTTC
cdr3_aa: CAWSAVGHRGHEQYF

v_call: TRBV12-3/TRBV12-4
d_call: .
j_call: TRBJ1-3
clone_size: .
cdr3_nt: TGTGCCAGCAGTTTCCGGGCTGGAAACACCATATATTTT
cdr3_aa: CASSFRAGNTIYF

v_call: TRBV13
d_call: .
j_call: TRBJ1-2
clone_size: few
cdr3_nt: TGTGCCAGCACCCTGACAGGCTATGGCTACACCTTC
cdr3_aa: CASTLTGYGYTF

v_call: TRBV7-6
d_call: TRBD1
j_call: TRBJ1-4
clone_size: .
cdr3_nt: TGTGCCAGCAGCATCTGGACAGGCCCCGTAAATGAAAAACTGTTTTTT
cdr3_aa: CASSIWTGPVNEKLFF

v_call: TRBV2
d_call: .
j_call: TRBJ1-1
clone_size: .
cdr3_nt: TGTGCCAGCAGTGAGGCGGAGCGGATGAACACTGAAGCTTTCTTT
cdr3_aa: CASSEAERMNTEAFF

v_call: TRBV7-2
d_call: .
j_call: TRBJ2-5
clone_size: .
cdr3_nt: TGTGCCAGCAGCTTGACAACTCTACAAGAGACCCAGTACTTC
cdr3_aa: CASSLTTLQETQYF

v_call: TRBV28
d_call: .
j_call: TRBJ1-2
clone_size: .
cdr3_nt: TGTGCCAGCAGTCTTACATCGGGGGGGAGAGGCTACACCTTC
cdr3_aa: CASSLTSGGRGYTF

v_call: TRBV28
d_call: TRBD1
j_call: TRBJ1-2
clone_size: .
cdr3_nt: TGTGCCACCGGAGAGGGGGCTGACTATGGCTACACCTTC
cdr3_aa: CATGEGADYGYTF

v_call: TRBV21-1
d_call: .
j_call: TRBJ1-5
clone_size: .
cdr3_nt: TGTGCCAGCAGCAAAGGCGGGCTTCGGGGAGGGAGGCAGCCCCAGCATTTT
cdr3_aa: CASSKGGLRGGRQPQHF

v_call: TRBV6-5
d_call: .
j_call: TRBJ2-2
clone_size: .
cdr3_nt: TGTGCCAGCAGACCTATCCCTACCTACACCGGGGAGCTGTTTTTT
cdr3_aa: CASRPIPTYTGELFF

v_call: TRBV23-1
d_call: .
j_call: TRBJ1-2
clone_size: .
cdr3_nt: TGCGCCAGCAGTCAATCGACAGGCCTAGCTAACTATGGCTACACCTTC
cdr3_aa: CASSQSTGLANYGYTF

v_call: TRBV28
d_call: TRBD1
j_call: TRBJ1-5
clone_size: .
cdr3_nt: TGTGCCAGCAGATATCGGGCGACAGGGGGTTTCCAGCCCCAGCATTTT
cdr3_aa: CASRYRATGGFQPQHF

v_call: TRBV7-9
d_call: .
j_call: TRBJ1-1
clone_size: once
cdr3_nt: TGTGCCAGCAGCTTCTGGGGCATGAACACTGAAGCTTTCTTT
cdr3_aa: CASSFWGMNTEAFF

v_call: TRBV15
d_call: .
j_call: TRBJ1-5
clone_size: .
cdr3_nt: TGTGCCACCAGCAGAGACAGGGGTAGCAATCAGCCCCAGCATTTT
cdr3_aa: CATSRDRGSNQPQHF

v_call: TRBV4-1
d_call: .
j_call: TRBJ1-5
clone_size: .
cdr3_nt: TGCGCCAGCAGCCAAGAGGACAGTCTGGGTCAGCCCCAGCATTTT
cdr3_aa: CASSQEDSLGQPQHF

v_call: TRBV7-2
d_call: TRBD2
j_call: TRBJ2-5
clone_size: .
cdr3_nt: TGTGCCAGCAGCCCAGGGACGGGGGGGCCGGAGACCCAGTACTTC
cdr3_aa: CASSPGTGGPETQYF

v_call: TRBV5-1
d_call: .
j_call: TRBJ2-5
clone_size: once
cdr3_nt: TGCGCCAGCAGCTTGGTTAGCGGAAAAGAGACCCAGTACTTC
cdr3_aa: CASSLVSGKETQYF

v_call: TRBV18
d_call: TRBD1
j_call: TRBJ1-3
clone_size: .
cdr3_nt: TGTGCCAGCTCACCTTTCCACGGGACAGACACTGGAAACACCATATATTTT
cdr3_aa: CASSPFHGTDTGNTIYF

v_call: TRBV7-9
d_call: .
j_call: TRBJ2-7
clone_size: .
cdr3_nt: TGTGCCAGCAGCTTAGACGCAGGGCAGAACTACGAGCAGTACTTC
cdr3_aa: CASSLDAGQNYEQYF

v_call: TRBV5-5
d_call: .
j_call: TRBJ2-7
clone_size: once
cdr3_nt: TGTGCCAGCAGCTTTCAAGCAATCTCGGACGAGCAGTACTTC
cdr3_aa: CASSFQAISDEQYF

v_call: TRBV7-9
d_call: .
j_call: TRBJ1-1
clone_size: once
cdr3_nt: TGTGCCAGCAGCTTGATGGCAGGGGCGTCTGAAGCTTTCTTT
cdr3_aa: CASSLMAGASEAFF

v_call: TRBV12-3/TRBV12-4
d_call: .
j_call: TRBJ1-2
clone_size: .
cdr3_nt: TGTGCCAGCAGTTGGACAGTGAACTATGGCTACACCTTC
cdr3_aa: CASSWTVNYGYTF

v_call: TRBV4-1
d_call: TRBD1
j_call: TRBJ1-4
clone_size: .
cdr3_nt: TGCGCCAGCAGCCAAGACCCAAGGCGGACAGGGCGTGGAAGAAAACTGTTTTTT
cdr3_aa: CASSQDPRRTGRGRKLFF

v_call: TRBV19
d_call: .
j_call: TRBJ1-5
clone_size: .
cdr3_nt: TGTGCCAGTAGCCAAGAAACAAATCAGCCCCAGCATTTT
cdr3_aa: CASSQETNQPQHF

v_call: TRBV25-1
d_call: .
j_call: TRBJ1-6
clone_size: .
cdr3_nt: TGTGCCAGCAGTGCCACCCGTGGGGGGTCGAGGTCACCCCTCCACTTT
cdr3_aa: CASSATRGGSRSPLHF

v_call: TRBV10-3
d_call: .
j_call: TRBJ2-3
clone_size: .
cdr3_nt: TGTGCCATCAGTGAGGGCTCGGCAGGGGTTGGAGATACGCAGTATTTT
cdr3_aa: CAISEGSAGVGDTQYF

v_call: TRBV5-1
d_call: TRBD2
j_call: TRBJ2-2
clone_size: few
cdr3_nt: TGCGCCAGCAGCTTGTCGGTAGCGGGGGCCGGGGAGCTGTTTTTT
cdr3_aa: CASSLSVAGAGELFF

v_call: TRBV11-2
d_call: TRBD2
j_call: TRBJ2-3
clone_size: .
cdr3_nt: TGTGCCAGCAGCCCCGTACGTGGGGCGGGGGGGCATCGAGGTACGCAGTATTTT
cdr3_aa: CASSPVRGAGGHRGTQYF

v_call: TRBV2
d_call: .
j_call: TRBJ1-3
clone_size: .
cdr3_nt: TGTGCCACCTCGGGGGACTCTGGAAACACCATATATTTT
cdr3_aa: CATSGDSGNTIYF

v_call: TRBV2
d_call: TRBD2
j_call: TRBJ2-7
clone_size: once
cdr3_nt: TGTGCCAGCTCTAGCGGGGGCCCCTACGAGCAGTACTTC
cdr3_aa: CASSSGGPYEQYF

v_call: TRBV5-1
d_call: .
j_call: TRBJ2-5
clone_size: .
cdr3_nt: TGCGCCAGCAGCTTGGAAACAGTAGAGACCCAGTACTTC
cdr3_aa: CASSLETVETQYF

v_call: TRBV7-2
d_call: .
j_call: TRBJ2-3
clone_size: .
cdr3_nt: TGTGCCAGCAGCTTAAGTTCGAGCCTAGCTCAAGATACGCAGTATTTT
cdr3_aa: CASSLSSSLAQDTQYF

v_call: TRBV30
d_call: TRBD1
j_call: TRBJ1-6
clone_size: .
cdr3_nt: TGTGCCTGCCTCGGGGACAGGGGCCGTCTGTTAGGGGTATCACCCCTCCACTTT
cdr3_aa: CACLGDRGRLLGVSPLHF